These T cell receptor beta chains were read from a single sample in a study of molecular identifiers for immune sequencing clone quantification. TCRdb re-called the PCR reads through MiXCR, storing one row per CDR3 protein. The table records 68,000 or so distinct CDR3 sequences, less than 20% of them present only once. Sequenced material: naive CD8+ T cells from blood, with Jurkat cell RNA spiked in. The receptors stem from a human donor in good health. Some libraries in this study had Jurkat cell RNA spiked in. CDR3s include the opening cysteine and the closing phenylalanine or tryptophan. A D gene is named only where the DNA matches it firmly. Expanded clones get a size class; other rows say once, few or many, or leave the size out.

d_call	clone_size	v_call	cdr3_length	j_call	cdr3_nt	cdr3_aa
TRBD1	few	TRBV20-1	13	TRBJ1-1	TGCAGTGCGACAGGGTTTATGAACACTGAAGCTTTCTTT	CSATGFMNTEAFF
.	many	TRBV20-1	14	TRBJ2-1	TGCAGTGCTAGAGATCTTCGGGAGATCAATGAGCAGTTCTTC	CSARDLREINEQFF
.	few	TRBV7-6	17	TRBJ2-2	TGTGCCAGCAGCTTAAGTATAAGCGGACCGAACACCGGGGAGCTGTTTTTT	CASSLSISGPNTGELFF
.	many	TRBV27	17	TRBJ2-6	TGTGCCAGCAGTTTTGGCAGCTTCGACTCTGGGGCCAACGTCCTGACTTTC	CASSFGSFDSGANVLTF
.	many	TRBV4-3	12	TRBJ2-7	TGCGCCAGCAGCCAAGATGGGTACGAGCAGTACTTC	CASSQDGYEQYF
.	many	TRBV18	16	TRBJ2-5	TGTGCCAGCTCACCACCGTTGCAGGGATCGTCAGAGACCCAGTACTTC	CASSPPLQGSSETQYF
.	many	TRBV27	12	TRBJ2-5	TGTGCCAGCAGTAGTAGACAAGAGACCCAGTACTTC	CASSSRQETQYF
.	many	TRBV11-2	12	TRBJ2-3	TGTGCCAGCCAGGGGCTAGCAGATACGCAGTATTTT	CASQGLADTQYF
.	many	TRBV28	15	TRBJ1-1	TGTGCCAGCAGTTTCTACAGGGCGATGAACACTGAAGCTTTCTTT	CASSFYRAMNTEAFF
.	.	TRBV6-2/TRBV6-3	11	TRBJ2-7	TGTGCCAGCACGGAATCCTACGAGCAGTACTTC	CASTESYEQYF
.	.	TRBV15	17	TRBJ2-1	TGTGCCACCAGCAGAGAAGATCGCTACCCATTCGGCAATGAGCAGTTCTTC	CATSREDRYPFGNEQFF
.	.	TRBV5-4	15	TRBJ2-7	TGTGCCAGCAGCTTTCCAGCGGACAGCTCCTACGAGCAGTACTTC	CASSFPADSSYEQYF
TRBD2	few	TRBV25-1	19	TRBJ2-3	TGTGCCAGCAGTGAGGTGCTAGCGGGAGACGCCCTAGCGACAGATACGCAGTATTTT	CASSEVLAGDALATDTQYF
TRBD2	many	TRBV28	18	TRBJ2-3	TGTGCCAGCAGAGCCGGGCCTACTAGCGGGAGTTTCTCAGATACGCAGTATTTT	CASRAGPTSGSFSDTQYF
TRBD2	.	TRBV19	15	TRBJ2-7	TGTGCCAGTAGTATGGGACTAGCGGGATGCTACGAGCAGTACTTC	CASSMGLAGCYEQYF
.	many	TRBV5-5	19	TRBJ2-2	TGTGCCAGCAGCTTGGCAGCTCTTATAGCGAGGCATAGTGCCGGGGAGCTGTTTTTT	CASSLAALIARHSAGELFF
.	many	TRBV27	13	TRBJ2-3	TGTGCCAGCAGTTTATTCCAGACAGATACGCAGTATTTT	CASSLFQTDTQYF
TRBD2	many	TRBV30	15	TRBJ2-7	TGTGCCTGGAGTGTACTCGCTAGCGGGAAGTACGAGCAGTACTTC	CAWSVLASGKYEQYF
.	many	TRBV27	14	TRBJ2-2	TGTGCCAGCAAGTTCGGCGGGATGTTTGGGGAGCTGTTTTTT	CASKFGGMFGELFF
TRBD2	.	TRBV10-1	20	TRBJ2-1	TGCGCCAGCAGTGAGTCGTTTTTGACTAGCGGGATCAGGCCGTACAATGAGCAGTTCTTC	CASSESFLTSGIRPYNEQFF
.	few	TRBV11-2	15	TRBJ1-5	TGTGCCAGCAGCTTAGATCTCGGGGGCTATCAGCCCCAGCATTTT	CASSLDLGGYQPQHF
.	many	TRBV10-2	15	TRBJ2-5	TGCGCCAGCAGTGAGCCCCCCATGGGCCGTGAGACCCAGTACTTC	CASSEPPMGRETQYF
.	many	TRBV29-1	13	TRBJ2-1	TGCAGCGTTGGAGGCGGGACCAACAATGAGCAGTTCTTC	CSVGGGTNNEQFF
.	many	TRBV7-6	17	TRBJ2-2	TGTGCCAGCAGCTTAGAGGTGCGGCCTCGAGGTACCGGGGAGCTGTTTTTT	CASSLEVRPRGTGELFF
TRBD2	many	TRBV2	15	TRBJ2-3	TGTGCCAGCATCCCGCTAGCGGGAGTCTCAGATACGCAGTATTTT	CASIPLAGVSDTQYF
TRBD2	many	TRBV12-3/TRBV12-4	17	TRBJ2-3	TGTGCCAGCAGTTTTGTCGGCGCTAGCGGGAGAACAGATACGCAGTATTTT	CASSFVGASGRTDTQYF
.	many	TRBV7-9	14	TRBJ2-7	TGTGCCAGCAGCTTAGAAGAGGATGATTACGAGCAGTACTTC	CASSLEEDDYEQYF
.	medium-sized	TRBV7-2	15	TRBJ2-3	TGTGCCAGCAGCCCCCCTACCTCGGGCACAGATACGCAGTATTTT	CASSPPTSGTDTQYF
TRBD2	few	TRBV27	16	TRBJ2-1	TGTGCCAGCAGCCACCTACTAGCGGGGGGGAACGAAGGGCAGTTCTTC	CASSHLLAGGNEGQFF